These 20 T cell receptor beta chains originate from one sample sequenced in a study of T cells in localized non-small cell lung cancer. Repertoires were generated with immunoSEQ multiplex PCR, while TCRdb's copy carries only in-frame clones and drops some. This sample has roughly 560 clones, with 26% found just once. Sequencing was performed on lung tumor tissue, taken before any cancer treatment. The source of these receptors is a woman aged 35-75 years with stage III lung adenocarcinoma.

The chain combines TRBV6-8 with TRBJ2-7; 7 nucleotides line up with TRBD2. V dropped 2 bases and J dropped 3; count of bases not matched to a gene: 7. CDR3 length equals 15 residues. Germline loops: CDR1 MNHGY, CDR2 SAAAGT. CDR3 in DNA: TGTGCCAGCAGTTACGGGGGGGAAGGACTCTACGAGCAGTACTTC. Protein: CASSYGGEGLYEQYF.

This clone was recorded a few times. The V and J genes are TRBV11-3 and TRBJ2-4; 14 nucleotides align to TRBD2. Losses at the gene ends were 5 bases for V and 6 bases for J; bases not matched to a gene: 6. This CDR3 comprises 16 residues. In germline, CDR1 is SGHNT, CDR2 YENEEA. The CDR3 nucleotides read TGTGCCAGCAGCGGACAGACTAGCGGGAGGGGAAACATTCAGTACTTC. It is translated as CASSGQTSGRGNIQYF.

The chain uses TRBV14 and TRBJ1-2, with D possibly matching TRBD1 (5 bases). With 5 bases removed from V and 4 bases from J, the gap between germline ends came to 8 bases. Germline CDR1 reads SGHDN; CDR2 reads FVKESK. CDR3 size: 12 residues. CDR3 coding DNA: TGTGCCAGCAGCTCCGACAGCTATGGCTACACCTTC. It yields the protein CASSSDSYGYTF.

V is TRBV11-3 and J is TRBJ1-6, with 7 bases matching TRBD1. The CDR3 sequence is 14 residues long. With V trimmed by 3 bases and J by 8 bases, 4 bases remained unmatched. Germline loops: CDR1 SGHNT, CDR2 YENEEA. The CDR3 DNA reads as TGTGCCAGCAGCTTGTACAGGGGTGATTCACCCCTCCACTTT. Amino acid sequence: CASSLYRGDSPLHF.

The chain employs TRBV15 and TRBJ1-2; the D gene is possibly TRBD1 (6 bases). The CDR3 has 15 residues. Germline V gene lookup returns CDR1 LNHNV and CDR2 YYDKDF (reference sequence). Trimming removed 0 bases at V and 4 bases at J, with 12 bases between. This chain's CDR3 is CATSREGGGAYGYTF. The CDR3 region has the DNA TGTGCCACCAGCAGAGAGGGAGGGGGGGCCTATGGCTACACCTTC.

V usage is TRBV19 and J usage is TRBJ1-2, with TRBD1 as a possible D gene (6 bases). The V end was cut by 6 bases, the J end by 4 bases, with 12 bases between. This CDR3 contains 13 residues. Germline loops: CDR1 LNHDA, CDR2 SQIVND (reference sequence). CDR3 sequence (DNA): TGTGCCAGTAGGAGAACAGGGCTCTATGGCTACACCTTC. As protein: CASRRTGLYGYTF.

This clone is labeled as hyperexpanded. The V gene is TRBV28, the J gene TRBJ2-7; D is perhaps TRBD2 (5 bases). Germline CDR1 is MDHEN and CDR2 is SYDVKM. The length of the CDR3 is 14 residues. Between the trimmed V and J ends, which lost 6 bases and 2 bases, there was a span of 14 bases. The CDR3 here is CASRPAGLAYEQYF. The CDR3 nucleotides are TGTGCCAGCAGACCAGCCGGACTGGCCTACGAGCAGTACTTC.

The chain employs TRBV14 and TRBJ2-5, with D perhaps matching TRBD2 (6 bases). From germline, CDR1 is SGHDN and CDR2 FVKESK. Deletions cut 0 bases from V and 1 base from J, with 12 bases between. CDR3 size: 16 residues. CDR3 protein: CASSQEDGSTQETQYF. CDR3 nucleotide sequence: TGTGCCAGCAGCCAAGAAGACGGGAGTACCCAAGAGACCCAGTACTTC.

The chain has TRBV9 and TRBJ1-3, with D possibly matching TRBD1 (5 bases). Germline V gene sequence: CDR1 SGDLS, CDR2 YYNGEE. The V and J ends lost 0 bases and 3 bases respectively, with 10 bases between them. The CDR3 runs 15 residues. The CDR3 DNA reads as TGTGCCAGCAGCGTAGGGTGGGACGTTGGAAACACCATATATTTT. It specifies CASSVGWDVGNTIYF.

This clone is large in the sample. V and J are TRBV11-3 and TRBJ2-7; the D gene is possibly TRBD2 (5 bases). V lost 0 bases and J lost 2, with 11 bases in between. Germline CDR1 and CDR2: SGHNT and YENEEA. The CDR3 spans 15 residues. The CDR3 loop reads CASSLDFGLTYEQYF. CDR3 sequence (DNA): TGTGCCAGCAGCTTAGATTTCGGACTCACCTACGAGCAGTACTTC.

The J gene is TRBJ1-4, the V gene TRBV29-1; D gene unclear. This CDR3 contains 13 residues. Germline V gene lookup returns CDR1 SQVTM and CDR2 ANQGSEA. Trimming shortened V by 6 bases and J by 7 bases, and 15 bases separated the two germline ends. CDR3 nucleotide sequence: TGCAGCGTCCAGCAGGTTCGGGGTGAAAAACTGTTTTTT. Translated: CSVQQVRGEKLFF.

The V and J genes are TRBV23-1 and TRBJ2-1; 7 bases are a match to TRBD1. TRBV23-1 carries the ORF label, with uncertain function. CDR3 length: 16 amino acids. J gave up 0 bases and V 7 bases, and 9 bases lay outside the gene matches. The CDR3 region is CASNHPGQSSYNEQFF. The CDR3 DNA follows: TGCGCCAGCAACCATCCGGGACAGAGCTCCTACAATGAGCAGTTCTTC.

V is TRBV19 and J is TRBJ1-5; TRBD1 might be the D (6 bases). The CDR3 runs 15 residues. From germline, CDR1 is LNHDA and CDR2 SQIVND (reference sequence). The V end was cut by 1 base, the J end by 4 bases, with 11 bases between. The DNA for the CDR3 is TGTGCCAGTAGTATAGCACAACAGGGAAATCAGCCCCAGCATTTT. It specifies CASSIAQQGNQPQHF.

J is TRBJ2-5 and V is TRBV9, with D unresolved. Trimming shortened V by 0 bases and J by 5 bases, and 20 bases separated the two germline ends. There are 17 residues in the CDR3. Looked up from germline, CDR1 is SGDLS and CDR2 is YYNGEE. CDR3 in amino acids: CASSVESSGSTGETQYF. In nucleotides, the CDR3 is TGTGCCAGCAGCGTAGAAAGTTCGGGCAGTACCGGTGAGACCCAGTACTTC.

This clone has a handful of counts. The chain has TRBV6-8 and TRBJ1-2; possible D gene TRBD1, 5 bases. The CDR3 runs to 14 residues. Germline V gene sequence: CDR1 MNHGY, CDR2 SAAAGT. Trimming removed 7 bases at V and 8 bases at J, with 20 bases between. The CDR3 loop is CASTPSGLIEGYTF. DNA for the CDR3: TGTGCCAGCACCCCCTCGGGGCTTATTGAGGGCTACACCTTC.

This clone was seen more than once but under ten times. CDR3 sequence: CASSEVWTGNEQFF. CDR3 coding DNA: TGTGCCAGCAGTGAAGTATGGACAGGCAATGAGCAGTTCTTC. This sequence joins TRBV6-1 and TRBJ2-1, with 7 bases identical to TRBD1. Germline CDR1 MNHNS, CDR2 SASEGT. The CDR3 is 14 amino acids. The V and J ends lost 1 base and 6 bases, in that order; junction bases with no gene match: 3.

The chain's CDR3 is CASSLSSWHSNQPQHF. The CDR3 DNA follows: TGTGCCAGCAGCTTAAGTTCGTGGCACTCTAATCAGCCCCAGCATTTT. The chain couples TRBV11-3 to TRBJ1-5; no firm D call. V was shortened by 2 bases and J by 4 bases, with 15 bases between the two germline ends. Germline assignment: CDR1 SGHNT and CDR2 YENEEA. The CDR3 has 16 amino acids.

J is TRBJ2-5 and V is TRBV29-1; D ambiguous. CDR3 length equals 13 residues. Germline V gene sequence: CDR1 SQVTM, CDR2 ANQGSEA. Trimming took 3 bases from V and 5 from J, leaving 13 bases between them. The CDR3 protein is CSVESPRSETQYF. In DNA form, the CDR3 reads TGCAGCGTTGAGTCTCCGCGGAGTGAGACCCAGTACTTC.

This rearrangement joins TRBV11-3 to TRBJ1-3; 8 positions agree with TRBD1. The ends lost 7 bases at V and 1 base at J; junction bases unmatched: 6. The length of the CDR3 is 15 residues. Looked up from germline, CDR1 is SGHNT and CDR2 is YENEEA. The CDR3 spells CASNQGAWSGNTIYF. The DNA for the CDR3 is TGTGCCAGCAATCAGGGGGCTTGGTCTGGAAACACCATATATTTT.

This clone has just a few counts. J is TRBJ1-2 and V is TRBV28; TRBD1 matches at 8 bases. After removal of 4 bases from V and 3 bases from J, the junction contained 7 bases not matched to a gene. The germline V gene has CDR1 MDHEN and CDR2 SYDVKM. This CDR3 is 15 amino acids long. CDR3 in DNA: TGTGCCAGCAGTTCTACAGGGGGTTGGGACTATGGCTACACCTTC. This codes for CASSSTGGWDYGYTF.